The 23 T cell receptor beta chains below come from one sample, sequenced in a study of blood T cell repertoires in COVID-19. Only in-frame clones appear in the TCRdb table, and some are missing; sequencing was by immunoSEQ multiplex PCR. The data contain roughly 200,000 clones, around four fifths of them seen just once; the ten biggest clones take up 8.5% to 10%. The sample taken for sequencing was peripheral blood. These receptors were taken from a man in his forties with active or convalescent COVID-19.

The J gene is TRBJ2-7, the V gene TRBV27; 11 bases line up with TRBD2. Germline CDR1 is MNHEY and CDR2 is SMNVEV (reference sequence). The CDR3 runs 15 residues. The V and J ends lost 4 bases and 3 bases, in that order; junction bases with no gene match: 5. The CDR3: CASSSGLAVIYEQYF. The CDR3 region has the DNA TGTGCCAGCAGTTCGGGACTAGCGGTGATCTACGAGCAGTACTTC.

The chain joins TRBV19 to TRBJ1-5; 10 bases match TRBD1. The CDR3 sequence is 15 residues long. From germline, CDR1 is LNHDA and CDR2 SQIVND (reference sequence). Trimming cost V 6 bases and J 2 bases; bases outside gene matches: 4. The CDR3 here is CASSAGTGGNQPQHF. CDR3 DNA: TGTGCCAGTAGCGCCGGGACAGGGGGCAATCAGCCCCAGCATTTT.

This rearrangement joins TRBV7-9 to TRBJ1-1; TRBD1 aligns across 9 bases. Trimming cost V 1 base and J 3 bases; bases outside gene matches: 3. CDR3 length equals 15 residues. Germline CDR1 and CDR2: SEHNR and FQNEAQ (reference sequence). The CDR3 DNA follows: TGTGCCAGCAGCTTAGTGGGACAGGGATACACTGAAGCTTTCTTT. The encoded protein is CASSLVGQGYTEAFF.

The chain carries TRBV7-3 and TRBJ2-6; 7 bases align to TRBD1. The CDR3 runs 18 residues. CDR1 is SGHTA and CDR2 is FQGTGA in the germline V gene. With 4 bases clipped from V and 3 bases from J, the junction kept 12 bases outside the gene matches. The CDR3, as DNA: TGTGCCAGCAGCTCAAGAAAAACAGGGGTAGGTGGGGCCAACGTCCTGACTTTC. Translation gives CASSSRKTGVGGANVLTF.

The CDR3 region is CASSHPPYDNSPLHF. DNA for the CDR3: TGTGCCAGCAGTCATCCCCCCTATGATAATTCACCCCTCCACTTT. The chain is built from TRBV2 and TRBJ1-6, with D uncertain. Germline V gene sequence: CDR1 SNHLY, CDR2 FYNNEI. Trimming cost V 5 bases and J 5 bases, with 13 bases left between them. The CDR3 is 15 residues long.

The CDR3 nucleotides read TGTGCCAGCAGTTACTCTACTTGGGGGGTTGGTGGCTACACCTTC. The encoded protein is CASSYSTWGVGGYTF. The chain recombines TRBV6-5 with TRBJ1-2; perhaps TRBD1 as D (5 bases). This CDR3 contains 15 residues. Looked up from germline, CDR1 is MNHEY and CDR2 is SVGAGI. Trimming pared 0 bases from V and 7 bases from J, leaving 15 bases between.

The chain employs TRBV6-5 and TRBJ2-7; 10 positions match TRBD1. This CDR3 region has 12 residues. Losses at the gene ends were 10 bases for V and 6 bases for J; bases not matched to a gene: 6. CDR1 is MNHEY, CDR2 SVGAGI, per germline. The CDR3: CAIETGGVEQYF. The CDR3 nucleotides are TGTGCCATCGAGACAGGGGGCGTCGAGCAGTACTTC.

This clone has more than one count but fewer than ten. One end of the junction varies from germline; a read error may be responsible. The V and J genes are TRBV7-7 and TRBJ2-3; TRBD2 matches at 7 bases. Germline lookup yields CDR1 SSHAT and CDR2 FNYEAQ (reference sequence). The CDR3 has 18 residues. The CDR3 region is CASSLAPLAQTSTDTQYF. The CDR3 bases are TGTGCTAGCAGCTTAGCCCCACTAGCGCAGACTAGCACAGATACGCAGTATTTT.

The rearrangement links TRBV19 to TRBJ2-3; TRBD2 matches at 7 bases. The V and J ends lost 4 bases and 0 bases, in that order; junction bases with no gene match: 4. This CDR3 contains 15 residues. Germline V gene sequence: CDR1 LNHDA, CDR2 SQIVND (reference sequence). The chain's CDR3 is CASSKLAISTDTQYF. The CDR3 DNA is TGTGCCAGTAGTAAACTAGCGATTAGCACAGATACGCAGTATTTT.

The chain employs TRBV10-3 and TRBJ2-1; 7 nucleotides line up with TRBD1. The CDR3 has 16 residues. V shed 6 bases and J 0 bases; nucleotides not matched to a gene: 8. Germline V gene lookup returns CDR1 ENHRY and CDR2 SYGVKD. CDR3 nucleotides: TGTGCCATCAGACACAAACAGGGGAGCTCCTACAATGAGCAGTTCTTC. Amino acids: CAIRHKQGSSYNEQFF.

The chain combines TRBV6-5 with TRBJ1-2, with 12 nucleotides matching TRBD1. This CDR3 has 13 residues. Per germline, CDR1 MNHEY and CDR2 SVGAGI. Germline trimming cut 7 bases from V and 7 bases from J; bases unmatched to any gene: 4. CDR3 loop: CASTGTGGIGYTF. CDR3 coding DNA: TGTGCCAGCACGGGGACAGGGGGCATTGGCTACACCTTC.

V gene TRBV7-6 combines with J gene TRBJ1-1, with D tentatively TRBD1 (6 bases). With 5 bases removed from V and 2 bases from J, the gap between germline ends came to 12 bases. Germline values: CDR1 SGHVS, CDR2 FNYEAQ. This CDR3 region has 14 residues. The CDR3 DNA reads as TGTGCCAGCAGCGAAGGACAGACTAACACTGAAGCTTTCTTT. Amino acid sequence: CASSEGQTNTEAFF.

This chain connects TRBV6-5 to TRBJ1-6; TRBD1 aligns across 8 bases. The CDR3 has 14 residues. The trim removed 6 bases at V and 8 bases at J, leaving 6 bases unmatched. CDR1 is MNHEY and CDR2 is SVGAGI in the germline V gene. The CDR3 loop reads CASRRGTGDSPLHF. The CDR3 bases are TGTGCCAGCAGGAGGGGGACAGGAGATTCACCCCTCCACTTT.

The DNA for the CDR3 is TGTGCCAGTAGTATCGGCCCGGCGGGCACTGAAGCTTTCTTT. Translation: CASSIGPAGTEAFF. The V call is TRBV19, the J call TRBJ1-1; unclear D gene. V lost 3 bases to trimming and J lost 4 bases, with 12 bases between them. The CDR3 loop spans 14 amino acids. The V gene's germline CDR1 is LNHDA and CDR2 SQIVND (reference sequence).

The chain combines TRBV5-4 with TRBJ2-7; D gene unclear. The ends were cut back, 5 bases at V and 0 bases at J, with 9 bases in the middle. Germline CDR1 reads SGHNT; CDR2 reads YYREEE (reference sequence). This CDR3 contains 13 residues. The CDR3 DNA is TGTGCCAGCAGTCCTTATAACTCCTACGAGCAGTACTTC. It specifies CASSPYNSYEQYF.

The rearrangement uses TRBV15 and TRBJ1-6, with 7 bases that match TRBD1. This CDR3 has 17 amino acids. Trimming cost V 3 bases and J 6 bases; bases outside gene matches: 11. Germline lookup yields CDR1 LNHNV and CDR2 YYDKDF (reference sequence). The CDR3 reads CATSSKGAGTANSPLHF. CDR3 nucleotides: TGTGCCACCAGCAGTAAAGGCGCCGGGACAGCTAATTCACCCCTCCACTTT.

The V gene is TRBV4-1, the J gene TRBJ1-2; weak D call: TRBD1 (6 bases). The V end was cut by 3 bases, the J end by 8 bases, with 13 bases between. Germline-derived CDR1 and CDR2 are MGHRA and YSYEKL. The CDR3 loop spans 13 amino acids. The CDR3 is CASSHRGQLGYTF. In DNA form, the CDR3 reads TGCGCCAGCAGCCACCGCGGACAGTTGGGCTACACCTTC.

The V gene is TRBV19, the J gene TRBJ1-6; perhaps TRBD1 as D (6 bases). In germline, CDR1 is LNHDA, CDR2 SQIVND (reference sequence). CDR3 length: 14 residues. V shed 5 bases and J shed 5 bases, with 10 bases lying between them. The CDR3, as DNA: TGTGCCAGTAGTGTCAGGGGTGATAATTCACCCCTCCACTTT. This encodes CASSVRGDNSPLHF.

This clone is judged medium-sized (0.01 to 0.1%). The rearrangement links TRBV7-9 to TRBJ2-1, with 11 nucleotides matching TRBD2. The CDR3 extends over 16 amino acids. Looked up from germline, CDR1 is SEHNR and CDR2 is FQNEAQ (reference sequence). V gave up 4 bases and J gave up 8 bases; unmatched junction bases: 10. For the CDR3, the DNA is TGTGCCAGCAGCTCCACTAGCGGGGGTTCTACCCATGAGCAGTTCTTC. Amino acid sequence: CASSSTSGGSTHEQFF.

The chain recombines TRBV4-1 with TRBJ2-1; 11 nucleotides align to TRBD2. CDR3 length equals 19 residues. Germline V gene lookup returns CDR1 MGHRA and CDR2 YSYEKL. V lost 1 base to trimming and J lost 5 bases; unmatched junction nucleotides: 13. CDR3 in amino acids: CASSQGYGTSGVYNNEQFF. The CDR3 region has the DNA TGCGCCAGCAGCCAAGGTTACGGGACTAGCGGAGTTTACAACAATGAGCAGTTCTTC.

The rearrangement joins TRBV27 to TRBJ1-4, with D perhaps matching TRBD1 (6 bases). The CDR3 length is 14 residues. Germline CDR1 reads MNHEY; CDR2 reads SMNVEV (reference sequence). Trimming stripped 5 bases from V and 7 bases from J, with 14 bases between. The CDR3 loop is CASSRKGTPEKLFF. In DNA form, the CDR3 reads TGTGCCAGCAGTCGGAAGGGGACACCTGAAAAACTGTTTTTT.

The V gene is TRBV25-1, the J gene TRBJ1-2, with D perhaps matching TRBD1 (6 bases). Germline CDR1 is MGHDK and CDR2 is SYGVNS. The V end lost 8 bases, the J end lost 4 bases, and 17 bases lay between the germline ends. The CDR3 contains 14 residues. CDR3 residues: CASGRSGDLYGYTF. The CDR3 DNA is TGTGCCAGCGGACGGTCAGGGGACCTCTATGGCTACACCTTC.

V usage is TRBV19 and J usage is TRBJ1-6; the D gene is possibly TRBD1 (5 bases). From germline, CDR1 is LNHDA and CDR2 SQIVND (reference sequence). Trimming pared 7 bases from V and 9 bases from J, leaving 13 bases between. This CDR3 spans 13 amino acids. CDR3 sequence: CASTVGEGSPLHF. The CDR3 DNA is TGTGCCAGTACAGTGGGGGAGGGTTCACCCCTCCACTTT.